The 22 T cell receptor beta chains below come from one sample, sequenced in a study of beta chain features in type 1 diabetes. The authors reverse transcribed all of the isolated RNA, so sequencing captured expressed TCRB transcripts. The repertoire was sequenced with immunoSEQ multiplex PCR; TCRdb's copy has only in-frame clones and lacks some. The data contain under 300,000 clones, 25% to 30% of them singletons. Sequenced: central memory CD4+ T cells from blood. These receptors came from a young man in good health.

This clone was observed at least ten times. The chain is built from TRBV5-5 and TRBJ2-3, with D perhaps assigned TRBD1 or TRBD2 (6 bases each). The CDR3 is 16 amino acids. Germline loops: CDR1 SGHKS, CDR2 YYEKEE (reference sequence). V was trimmed by 4 bases and J by 1 base, leaving 16 bases between them. CDR3 loop: CASSPGAGPGTDTQYF. The CDR3 DNA follows: TGTGCCAGCAGCCCGGGGGCGGGGCCGGGCACAGATACGCAGTATTTT.

This sequence joins TRBV5-4 and TRBJ1-1, with 7 bases that match TRBD1. CDR1 is SGHNT and CDR2 is YYREEE in the germline V gene (reference sequence). This CDR3 has 16 amino acids. Losses at the gene ends were 4 bases for V and 1 base for J; bases not matched to a gene: 10. Here the CDR3 reads CASSQPGQRGNTEAFF. CDR3 coding DNA: TGTGCCAGCAGCCAACCGGGACAGAGAGGGAACACTGAAGCTTTCTTT.

V gene TRBV5-1 combines with J gene TRBJ2-6; D gene unclear. Germline CDR1 reads SGHRS; CDR2 reads YFSETQ. This CDR3 has 16 amino acids. Trimming removed 4 bases from V and 1 base from J, with 12 bases in between. The CDR3 DNA reads TGCGCCAGCAGCGTGAACGCAGCGTCTGGGGCCAACGTCCTGACTTTC. Translation: CASSVNAASGANVLTF.

This clone was observed a few times. The junction departs from germline at one end; a sequencing error may be responsible. The V and J genes are TRBV7-2 and TRBJ1-5; a weak D match, TRBD1 (5 bases). CDR1 and CDR2 (germline): SGHTA, FQGNSA. The CDR3 is 15 amino acids. The CDR3, as DNA: TGCGCCAGCAGCCAAGATGTCATGGGGGATCAGCCCCAGCATTTT. Translating gives CASSQDVMGDQPQHF.

The chain carries TRBV7-2 and TRBJ2-7; D is unclear. V was pared by 3 bases and J by 3 bases, with 6 bases between. CDR1 SGHTA and CDR2 FQGNSA come from the germline V gene. The CDR3 is 12 residues long. The CDR3: CASSFRLYEQYF. The CDR3 nucleotides are TGTGCCAGCAGCTTTCGTCTCTACGAGCAGTACTTC.

V is TRBV7-9 and J is TRBJ1-1; TRBD1 is a possible D gene (6 bases). The germline V gene has CDR1 SEHNR and CDR2 FQNEAQ (reference sequence). The V end lost 1 base, the J end lost 7 bases, and 16 bases lay between the germline ends. The CDR3 length is 15 residues. CDR3 residues: CASSLGSGTIIEAFF. The CDR3 DNA follows: TGTGCCAGCAGCTTAGGGTCCGGGACAATTATTGAAGCTTTCTTT. The entire variable domain, with the rest obtained from reference TRBV7-9 and TRBJ1-1, is as follows: DTGVSQNPRHKITKRGQNVTFRCDPISEHNRLYWYRQTLGQGPEFLTYFQNEAQLEKSRLLSDRFSAERPKGSFSTLEIQRTEQGDSAMYLCASSLGSGTIIEAFFGQGTRLTVV.

V gene TRBV27 combines with J gene TRBJ2-1; 9 bases are a match to TRBD1. The CDR3 extends over 14 amino acids. V lost 6 bases, J lost 4 bases, and 4 bases stayed unmatched. Germline-derived CDR1 and CDR2 are MNHEY and SMNVEV (reference sequence). The CDR3: CASSRTGVYNEQFF. CDR3 nucleotide sequence: TGTGCCAGCAGCCGGACAGGGGTATACAATGAGCAGTTCTTC.

This clone turned up a few times. The chain has TRBV5-1 and TRBJ2-5; D is unresolved. Per the germline V gene, CDR1 is SGHRS and CDR2 is YFSETQ. This CDR3 contains 13 residues. Trimming pared 4 bases from V and 1 base from J, leaving 8 bases between. The DNA for the CDR3 is TGCGCCAGCAGCCTGCAGGCCCAAGAGACCCAGTACTTC. It encodes CASSLQAQETQYF. Based on the CDR3 plus reference TRBV5-1 and TRBJ2-5, the full variable domain is KAGVTQTPRYLIKTRGQQVTLSCSPISGHRSVSWYQQTPGQGLQFLFEYFSETQRNKGNFPGRFSGRQFSNSRSEMNVSTLELGDSALYLCASSLQAQETQYFGPGTRLLVL.

The rearrangement links TRBV29-1 to TRBJ2-7; D perhaps matches TRBD1 (6 bases). The V end was cut by 6 bases, the J end by 1 base, with 13 bases between. Germline V gene data show CDR1 as SQVTM and CDR2 as ANQGSEA. The CDR3 loop spans 13 amino acids. The CDR3 DNA reads as TGCAGCGTCCGGGACACGAATTCCTACGAGCAGTACTTC. This codes for CSVRDTNSYEQYF.

The chain recombines TRBV28 with TRBJ1-1; D call uncertain. The length of the CDR3 is 13 residues. Germline V CDR1 and CDR2: MDHEN, SYDVKM. The germline V and J ends were trimmed by 7 bases and 11 bases, with 20 bases remaining between them. The CDR3 protein is CASTVEAHRFAFF. CDR3 nucleotide sequence: TGTGCCAGCACCGTTGAAGCGCACCGGTTTGCTTTCTTT.

V usage is TRBV19 and J usage is TRBJ1-6; maybe TRBD1 (5 bases). Per germline, CDR1 LNHDA and CDR2 SQIVND (reference sequence). The ends were cut back, 6 bases at V and 13 bases at J, with 16 bases in the middle. The length of the CDR3 is 13 residues. Written as DNA, the CDR3 is TGTGCCAGTAGCGGGACGGCCCGAGAGCCCCTCCACTTT. Its protein is CASSGTAREPLHF.

This clone was found a few times. Other DNA sequences in the sample encode the same CDR3. V usage is TRBV29-1 and J usage is TRBJ2-3; TRBD1 matches at 10 bases. J gave up 4 bases and V 7 bases, and 8 bases lay outside the gene matches. Germline values: CDR1 SQVTM, CDR2 ANQGSEA. The CDR3 length is 14 residues. CDR3: CSAHGGQGADTQYF. The CDR3 DNA reads TGCAGCGCCCACGGTGGACAGGGGGCAGATACGCAGTATTTT.

This clone occurred a few times. The chain links TRBV5-6 to TRBJ1-1; no definite D call. The CDR3 is 15 amino acids. Per germline, CDR1 SGHDT and CDR2 YYEEEE. Deletions cut 4 bases from V and 0 bases from J, with 13 bases between. The CDR3 sequence is CASSLYSYMNTEAFF. The CDR3 DNA sequence: TGTGCCAGCAGCCTATACAGCTACATGAACACTGAAGCTTTCTTT.

The CDR3 loop reads CAWTRGQGRKNGYTF. In DNA, the CDR3 is TGTGCCTGGACCCGAGGACAGGGGCGGAAAAATGGCTACACCTTC. This chain uses TRBV30 with TRBJ1-2; 9 nucleotides agree with TRBD1. The germline gives CDR1 GTSNPN, CDR2 SVGIG (reference sequence). The CDR3 is 15 amino acids. V lost 4 bases to trimming and J lost 6 bases; unmatched junction nucleotides: 12.

This clone was counted between two and nine times. V is TRBV2 and J is TRBJ2-3; TRBD2 aligns across 8 bases. CDR1 is SNHLY and CDR2 is FYNNEI in the germline V gene. The CDR3 sequence is 15 residues long. J gave up 2 bases and V 5 bases, and 6 bases lay outside the gene matches. Written as DNA, the CDR3 is TGTGCCAGCAGTCTACTAGCGGTGAACACAGATACGCAGTATTTT. Translation: CASSLLAVNTDTQYF.

The CDR3 loop is CASSLLAGVGGELFF. The CDR3 bases are TGTGCCAGCAGCTTACTAGCGGGAGTGGGCGGGGAGCTGTTTTTT. V and J are TRBV2 and TRBJ2-2, with 11 nucleotides matching TRBD2. The CDR3 runs 15 residues. Losses at the gene ends were 6 bases for V and 7 bases for J; bases not matched to a gene: 7. Germline lookup yields CDR1 SNHLY and CDR2 FYNNEI.

This clone was recorded a few times. The rearrangement uses TRBV19 and TRBJ2-3; a weak D match, TRBD2 (5 bases). CDR3 length: 14 amino acids. V lost 5 bases, J lost 2 bases, and 11 bases lay in between. Germline-derived CDR1 and CDR2 are LNHDA and SQIVND (reference sequence). CDR3 in DNA: TGTGCCAGTAGTGTCCGGGATGACACAGATACGCAGTATTTT. Its translation is CASSVRDDTDTQYF.

As concerns this clone: The sample contains more than one DNA sequence encoding this CDR3. The chain couples TRBV6-5 to TRBJ2-3; D is unresolved. The germline V and J ends were trimmed by 6 bases and 2 bases, with 12 bases remaining between them. Germline V CDR1 and CDR2: MNHEY, SVGAGI. This CDR3 spans 14 amino acids. The CDR3 reads CASSTLTSTDTQYF. In DNA form, the CDR3 reads TGTGCCAGCAGCACCCTAACCTCCACAGATACGCAGTATTTT.

In this sample, this clone turned up a few times. The sample holds other DNA sequences that translate to the same CDR3. The chain joins TRBV5-8 to TRBJ2-7; TRBD1 or TRBD2 may be the D gene (7 bases each). V lost 0 bases, J lost 4 bases, and 11 bases lay in between. Germline CDR1 and CDR2: SGHTS and YDEGEE. CDR3 length: 14 residues. The CDR3 DNA reads as TGTGCCAGCAGCTTGGGACAGGGACTATACGAGCAGTACTTC. It yields the protein CASSLGQGLYEQYF.

The chain recombines TRBV15 with TRBJ2-5; TRBD2 matches at 7 bases. Germline values: CDR1 LNHNV, CDR2 YYDKDF (reference sequence). The V gene end was trimmed by 3 bases and the J gene end by 1 base; junction bases not matched to a gene: 5. CDR3 length: 15 residues. The CDR3 here is CATSSPSGGQETQYF. CDR3 bases: TGTGCCACCAGCAGTCCTAGCGGAGGCCAAGAGACCCAGTACTTC. Supplemented by reference TRBV15 and TRBJ2-5, the full variable domain reads DAMVIQNPRYQVTQFGKPVTLSCSQTLNHNVMYWYQQKSSQAPKLLFHYYDKDFNNEADTPDNFQSRRPNTSFCFLDIRSPGLGDTAMYLCATSSPSGGQETQYFGPGTRLLVL.

This clone was found once. The rearrangement links TRBV25-1 to TRBJ2-6, with D possibly being TRBD1 (5 bases). Per the germline V gene, CDR1 is MGHDK and CDR2 is SYGVNS. The CDR3 is 15 amino acids. The germline V and J ends were trimmed by 4 bases and 2 bases, with 9 bases remaining between them. The DNA of the CDR3 is TGTGCCAGCAGTGCCCAGACAGCTGGGGCCAACGTCCTGACTTTC. It specifies CASSAQTAGANVLTF. Looking up the rest from reference TRBV25-1 and TRBJ2-6 gives the full variable domain: EADIYQTPRYLVIGTGKKITLECSQTMGHDKMYWYQQDPGMELHLIHYSYGVNSTEKGDLSSESTVSRIRTEHFPLTLESARPSHTSQYLCASSAQTAGANVLTFGAGSRLTVL.

V gene TRBV4-2 combines with J gene TRBJ2-5, with 8 nucleotides matching TRBD2. CDR3 length: 14 amino acids. Germline CDR1 and CDR2: LGHNA and YNFKEQ. V shed 4 bases, J shed 1 base, and the junction held 2 bases outside the gene matches. The CDR3 DNA is TGTGCCAGCAGCCTTAGCGGGACCCAAGAGACCCAGTACTTC. Its protein product is CASSLSGTQETQYF.